The entry that follows covers one T cell receptor (beta chain) sequence. This sample stems from a study of control samples from healthy donors and cancer patients. Sequencing was performed with immunoSEQ multiplex PCR; in TCRdb, only in-frame clones are kept and a portion is missing. The sample records about 180,000 clones, around 94% being singletons. Germline lookup yields CDR1 KGHDR and CDR2 SFDVKD. With 7 bases removed from V and 4 bases from J, the gap between germline ends came to 9 bases. The CDR3 consists of 13 residues. The chain uses TRBV24-1 and TRBJ2-2; D perhaps matches TRBD2 (5 bases). The sequencing input was blood. The source is a man in his thirties or forties in good health. Written as DNA, the CDR3 is TGTGCCACCAGGGGGAGTGGCACCGGGGAGCTGTTTTTT. It yields the protein CATRGSGTGELFF.